This T cell receptor (beta chain) was profiled in a study of shared clonotypes between healthy human individuals. Sequenced by immunoSEQ multiplex PCR; TCRdb stores in-frame clones only, minus some. The data show roughly 2,000,000 clones, with 93% seen just once and about 1.7% held by the top ten. The germline V gene has CDR1 SGHTA and CDR2 FQGTGA. This CDR3 is 13 amino acids long. Trimming took 2 bases from V and 8 from J; bases not matched to a gene: 4. CD45RO-negative cells were positively selected for CCR7, leaving out terminally differentiated effector memory CD45RA+ cells. This clonotype was sampled from a young man in good health. Some clones in this sample may be carry-over from other donors' samples. Sequenced material: naive CD8+ T cells from PBMCs. The J gene is TRBJ1-1, the V gene TRBV7-3; 8 bases align to TRBD1. CDR3 residues: CASSLAGGQEAFF. The CDR3 DNA follows: TGTGCCAGCAGCTTAGCAGGGGGCCAGGAAGCTTTCTTT.